This TCR beta chain was retrieved from a study of control samples from healthy donors and cancer patients. V was clipped by 4 bases and J by 4 bases; unmatched bases: 8. CDR1 is SGHNT, CDR2 YENEEA, per germline. There are 15 residues in the CDR3. Here immunoSEQ multiplex PCR was the method, and the copy in TCRdb shows in-frame clones only, minus some. Found here are 150,000 to 200,000 clones, 91% of them singletons; the top ten hold approximately 1.5%. The receptor was isolated from a woman under 40 in good health. Sequencing input: blood. This rearrangement joins TRBV11-3 to TRBJ2-7, with 9 bases identical to TRBD2. CDR3 sequence reads: CASSYLAGSSYEQYF. The CDR3 coding sequence is TGTGCCAGCAGCTACCTAGCGGGATCCTCGTACGAGCAGTACTTC.